This entry lists 21 T cell receptor beta chains sequenced from one sample in a study of blood T cell repertoires in COVID-19. Some clones are missing from TCRdb's copy, which holds only in-frame ones; the method was immunoSEQ multiplex PCR. The sample records 300,000 to 400,000 clones, around nine tenths being singletons. Material: PBMCs or T cells enriched from blood (not recorded which). The receptors here all came from a woman in her thirties with acute COVID-19.

This chain joins TRBV5-1 and TRBJ1-5; D uncertain. The CDR3 covers 14 residues. CDR1 SGHRS and CDR2 YFSETQ come from the germline V gene. Deletions cut 5 bases from V and 2 bases from J, with 11 bases between. CDR3 in DNA: TGCGCCAGCAGTCCGGGAGATGGCAATCAGCCCCAGCATTTT. Translated, it gives CASSPGDGNQPQHF.

V is TRBV14 and J is TRBJ2-7, with 8 bases identical to TRBD2. The CDR3 contains 15 residues. Trimming cost V 1 base and J 2 bases; bases outside gene matches: 4. From germline, CDR1 is SGHDN and CDR2 FVKESK. This CDR3 is CASSQGLAPTYEQYF. Written as DNA, the CDR3 is TGTGCCAGCAGCCAAGGACTAGCGCCCACCTACGAGCAGTACTTC.

CDR3 DNA: TGTGCCAGCTCACCAGGCGCAGGGTCGAACACTGAAGCTTTCTTT. Amino acid sequence: CASSPGAGSNTEAFF. V usage is TRBV18 and J usage is TRBJ1-1, with TRBD1 as a possible D gene (5 bases). Germline assignment: CDR1 KGHSH and CDR2 LQKENI. Trimming removed 2 bases from V and 1 base from J, with 11 bases in between. The CDR3 runs 15 residues.

This chain joins TRBV7-2 and TRBJ1-2, with D unclear. V lost 9 bases and J 4 bases, leaving 15 bases between the germline ends. Germline V gives CDR1 SGHTA, CDR2 FQGNSA. The CDR3 length is 13 residues. The CDR3 sequence: CARFSGSSYGYTF. As DNA, the CDR3 is TGTGCCAGGTTCTCGGGGTCCAGCTATGGCTACACCTTC.

V and J are TRBV4-3 and TRBJ1-1; D unresolved. Germline CDR1 and CDR2: LGHNA and YSLEER. Deletions cut 1 base from V and 8 bases from J, with 11 bases between. CDR3 length: 13 residues. CDR3 in amino acids: CASSQVMAGEAFF. CDR3 nucleotide sequence: TGCGCCAGCAGCCAAGTGATGGCGGGAGAAGCTTTCTTT.

V usage is TRBV6-6 and J usage is TRBJ2-3; 11 bases map to TRBD2. Trimming cost V 6 bases and J 6 bases; bases outside gene matches: 11. Germline V gene sequence: CDR1 MNHNY, CDR2 SVGAGI (reference sequence). CDR3 length: 16 amino acids. CDR3 sequence: CASRTLAGALSDTQYF. Here the CDR3 DNA reads TGTGCCAGCAGGACACTAGCGGGGGCCCTTTCGGATACGCAGTATTTT.

The chain carries TRBV3-1 (or the pseudogene TRBV3-2) and TRBJ2-3; 7 bases agree with TRBD1. Losses at the gene ends were 3 bases for V and 3 bases for J; bases not matched to a gene: 6. CDR3 length: 15 amino acids. Germline values: CDR1 LGHDT, CDR2 YNNKEL (reference sequence). The CDR3 sequence is CASSQRQGETDTQYF. As DNA, the CDR3 is TGTGCCAGCAGCCAGCGACAGGGAGAGACAGATACGCAGTATTTT.

The V and J genes are TRBV3-1 (or the pseudogene TRBV3-2) and TRBJ2-7; 10 nucleotides line up with TRBD2. Germline V gene lookup returns CDR1 LGHDT and CDR2 YNNKEL (reference sequence). This CDR3 has 18 amino acids. V gave up 1 base and J gave up 3 bases; unmatched junction bases: 12. As DNA, the CDR3 is TGTGCCAGCAGCCAAGGCCCCATAGCGGGGGGCCAATTCTACGAGCAGTACTTC. The encoded protein is CASSQGPIAGGQFYEQYF.

The chain recombines TRBV12-3 or TRBV12-4 with TRBJ2-7, with D hard to call. V lost 2 bases, J lost 2 bases, and 7 bases lay in between. CDR3 size: 13 residues. This chain's CDR3 is CASSLSVTYEQYF. The CDR3 DNA reads as TGTGCCAGCAGTTTATCCGTTACCTACGAGCAGTACTTC.

The chain couples TRBV27 to TRBJ1-4, with a tentative D call TRBD1 (5 bases). Trimming pared 5 bases from V and 12 bases from J, leaving 16 bases between. CDR1 and CDR2 from the germline V gene are MNHEY and SMNVEV (reference sequence). The length of the CDR3 is 13 residues. In nucleotides, the CDR3 is TGTGCCAGCAGTACGGGGGGTCTCGGGGAACTGTTTTTT. Translation: CASSTGGLGELFF.

The chain joins TRBV24-1 to TRBJ1-2; D not certain. Between the trimmed V and J ends, which lost 2 bases and 6 bases, there was a span of 18 bases. Germline CDR1 is KGHDR and CDR2 is SFDVKD. CDR3 length equals 16 residues. CDR3 residues: CATSDSRRRVLDGYTF. CDR3 coding DNA: TGTGCCACCAGTGATTCTCGCCGACGGGTACTGGATGGCTACACCTTC.

The rearrangement uses TRBV21-1 and TRBJ1-4; the tabulated D call, TRBD1, remains unverified against the DNA. TRBV21-1 is given as a pseudogene. This CDR3 has 13 amino acids. The CDR3 DNA follows: TGTGCCGGGACAGTTTCAACTAATGAAAAACTGTTTTTT. Translating it yields CAGTVSTNEKLFF.

This chain connects TRBV20-1 to TRBJ2-7; D might be TRBD1 (6 bases). The CDR3 has 14 amino acids. Germline V gene sequence: CDR1 DFQATT, CDR2 SNEGSKA (reference sequence). The V end lost 3 bases, the J end lost 3 bases, and 15 bases lay between the germline ends. In DNA form, the CDR3 reads TGCAGTGCTAGTCTTCGGCAGGGGATCTACGAGCAGTACTTC. It specifies CSASLRQGIYEQYF.

V gene TRBV18 combines with J gene TRBJ2-4, with D perhaps matching TRBD1 (6 bases). The CDR3 is made up of 15 amino acids. CDR1 is KGHSH and CDR2 is LQKENI in the germline V gene. V was trimmed by 2 bases and J by 2 bases, leaving 10 bases between them. Here the CDR3 reads CASSPDRGTKNIQYF. Written as DNA, the CDR3 is TGTGCCAGCTCACCAGATAGGGGGACCAAAAACATTCAGTACTTC. The whole variable domain, remainder taken from reference TRBV18 and TRBJ2-4, is NAGVMQNPRHLVRRRGQEARLRCSPMKGHSHVYWYRQLPEEGLKFMVYLQKENIIDESGMPKERFSAEFPKEGPSILRIQQVVRGDSAAYFCASSPDRGTKNIQYFGAGTRLSVL.

The J gene is TRBJ1-1, the V gene TRBV12-5, with 9 positions matching TRBD1. J gave up 4 bases and V 5 bases, and 11 bases lay outside the gene matches. In germline, CDR1 is LGHNT, CDR2 FRNRAP. The CDR3 totals 16 residues. The CDR3 DNA follows: TGTGCTAGTGGTATAGGCGGGACAGGGTGGGCCACTGAAGCTTTCTTT. It is translated as CASGIGGTGWATEAFF.

This chain links TRBV7-6 with TRBJ2-3, with no clear D. V gave up 2 bases and J gave up 0 bases, with 15 bases separating them. The CDR3 is 17 residues long. Germline V gene data show CDR1 as SGHVS and CDR2 as FNYEAQ. CDR3 sequence (DNA): TGTGCCAGCAGCTTAACCCAGTGGCAGACAAGCACAGATACGCAGTATTTT. This sequence encodes CASSLTQWQTSTDTQYF.

The gene calls are TRBV9 and TRBJ2-5; D gene uncertain. Germline CDR1 reads SGDLS; CDR2 reads YYNGEE. Trimming cost V 1 base and J 3 bases, with 16 bases left between them. The CDR3 extends over 16 amino acids. CDR3: CASSVSRSRYEETQYF. As DNA, the CDR3 is TGTGCCAGCAGCGTATCCCGGTCCCGCTATGAAGAGACCCAGTACTTC. Filled out from reference TRBV9 and TRBJ2-5, the complete variable domain reads DSGVTQTPKHLITATGQRVTLRCSPRSGDLSVYWYQQSLDQGLQFLIQYYNGEERAKGNILERFSAQQFPDLHSELNLSSLELGDSALYFCASSVSRSRYEETQYFGPGTRLLVL.

The V call is TRBV11-1, the J call TRBJ1-4; a possible D gene is TRBD1 (5 bases). Trimming removed 2 bases from V and 1 base from J, with 8 bases in between. CDR3 length: 15 residues. The germline V gene encodes CDR1 SGHAT and CDR2 FQDESV (reference sequence). The CDR3 sequence is CASSLNQGTNEKLFF. The CDR3 DNA follows: TGTGCCAGCAGCTTAAACCAGGGAACTAATGAAAAACTGTTTTTT.

The chain combines TRBV2 with TRBJ1-1; 7 nucleotides agree with TRBD1. Germline V gives CDR1 SNHLY, CDR2 FYNNEI. Trimming at V came to 7 bases and at J to 6 bases, leaving 8 bases not matched to a gene. CDR3 length: 13 residues. This CDR3 reads CASINRQGAEAFF. The CDR3 coding sequence is TGTGCCAGCATTAACCGACAGGGCGCTGAAGCTTTCTTT.

This rearrangement joins TRBV21-1 to TRBJ2-7; TRBD1 is the table's D call, not checked against the DNA. TRBV21-1 constitutes a pseudogene. The CDR3 covers 14 residues. DNA of the CDR3: TGTGCCAGAGATCCGGGACAGGCGACCTACGAGCAGTACTTC. The encoded protein is CARDPGQATYEQYF.

V gene TRBV5-1 combines with J gene TRBJ2-1; TRBD2 agrees at 8 bases. This CDR3 has 15 amino acids. The germline V gene has CDR1 SGHRS and CDR2 YFSETQ. The ends lost 5 bases at V and 3 bases at J; junction bases unmatched: 7. Written as DNA, the CDR3 is TGCGCCAGCAGGCAAGGCACTAGCGGCTACAATGAGCAGTTCTTC. Its protein product is CASRQGTSGYNEQFF. Drawing the rest from reference TRBV5-1 and TRBJ2-1, the complete variable domain is KAGVTQTPRYLIKTRGQQVTLSCSPISGHRSVSWYQQTPGQGLQFLFEYFSETQRNKGNFPGRFSGRQFSNSRSEMNVSTLELGDSALYLCASRQGTSGYNEQFFGPGTRLTVL.